These T cell receptor beta chains were read from a single sample in a study of cytomegalovirus exposure and HLA in healthy donors. Measured with immunoSEQ multiplex PCR; TCRdb has only the in-frame clones, and not every one. This repertoire shows 200,000 or so clones, around 90% found once; its top ten account for 1% to 1.2%. What was sequenced was PBMCs. Receptors originate from a woman between 18 and 30 years old in good health and CMV-seronegative. CDR3s include the opening cysteine and the closing phenylalanine or tryptophan. The D gene is left open where the match is weak. The size entry is marked missing in some rows and otherwise reads once, few, many or a size class.

D gene	clone size	V gene	J gene	CDR3 protein	CDR3 DNA
NA	NA	TRBV28	TRBJ1-1	CASSIVRRAFF	TGTGCCAGCAGTATAGTTCGCAGGGCTTTCTTT
NA	NA	TRBV6-5	TRBJ1-2	CASSYSSSPRNYGYTF	TGTGCCAGCAGTTACTCGTCATCCCCCCGGAACTATGGCTACACCTTC
NA	NA	TRBV4-1	TRBJ2-1	CASSQDKAYEQFF	TGCGCCAGCAGCCAAGATAAAGCGTATGAGCAGTTCTTC
NA	NA	TRBV10-2	TRBJ1-3	CASSEPRGVSGNTIYF	TGCGCCAGCAGTGAGCCCCGGGGTGTCTCTGGAAACACCATATATTTT
NA	NA	TRBV19	TRBJ1-2	CASSQDRSGGYTF	TGTGCCAGTAGCCAAGACAGGAGCGGTGGCTACACCTTC
TRBD1	NA	TRBV9	TRBJ1-2	CASSVTRGASGYTF	TGTGCCAGCAGCGTGACCAGGGGGGCTTCTGGCTACACCTTC
TRBD1	NA	TRBV28	TRBJ2-7	CASSPETGITYEQYF	TGTGCCAGCAGTCCCGAGACAGGGATCACCTACGAGCAGTACTTC
NA	NA	TRBV19	TRBJ1-5	CASKRTEQGVGNQPQHF	TGTGCCAGTAAGAGGACCGAACAGGGAGTAGGGAATCAGCCCCAGCATTTT
NA	NA	TRBV9	TRBJ2-1	CASSEDFNYNEQFF	TGTGCCAGCAGCGAGGACTTCAACTACAATGAGCAGTTCTTC
TRBD1	NA	TRBV9	TRBJ1-2	CASSARQGGCPNYGYTF	TGTGCCAGCAGCGCCCGACAGGGGGGTTGTCCTAACTATGGCTACACCTTC
NA	NA	TRBV15	TRBJ2-2	CATSRGPGELFF	TGTGCCACCAGCAGGGGCCCCGGGGAGCTGTTTTTT
NA	NA	TRBV6-6	TRBJ1-4	CAAAGTLDNEKLFF	TGTGCCGCTGCCGGGACACTCGATAATGAAAAACTGTTTTTT
TRBD2	NA	TRBV14	TRBJ2-1	CASSQWMLADYNEQFF	TGTGCCAGCAGCCAATGGATGCTAGCGGACTACAATGAGCAGTTCTTC
TRBD2	NA	TRBV9	TRBJ2-5	CASSPLKGGVETQYF	TGTGCCAGCAGCCCCCTCAAGGGAGGGGTTGAGACCCAGTACTTC
NA	NA	TRBV16	TRBJ1-4	CASSQSSGTSNEKLFF	TGTGCCAGCAGCCAATCGTCCGGGACATCGAATGAAAAACTGTTTTTT
TRBD1	NA	TRBV19	TRBJ2-6	CASSMTGPGANVLTF	TGTGCCAGTAGTATGACAGGGCCTGGGGCCAACGTCCTGACTTTC
NA	NA	TRBV6-1	TRBJ2-2	CASSVTISPGELFF	TGTGCCAGCAGCGTCACTATCTCACCCGGGGAGCTGTTTTTT
TRBD1	once	TRBV29-1	TRBJ2-4	CSVEALTGGLDIQYF	TGCAGCGTTGAAGCCCTGACAGGGGGGTTAGACATTCAGTACTTC
NA	NA	TRBV18	TRBJ2-1	CASSPSRGRTYNEQFF	TGTGCCAGCTCACCGAGCAGGGGAAGGACCTACAATGAGCAGTTCTTC
TRBD1	NA	TRBV27	TRBJ2-3	CASTNRQGANTDTQYF	TGTGCCAGCACAAATCGGCAGGGGGCGAACACAGATACGCAGTATTTT
TRBD2	NA	TRBV7-8	TRBJ2-3	CASSRRLASTDTQYF	TGTGCCAGCAGCCGAAGACTAGCGAGCACAGATACGCAGTATTTT
NA	NA	TRBV2	TRBJ1-2	CASSVRDTSRGYTF	TGTGCCAGCAGTGTCCGGGACACTTCGCGGGGCTACACCTTC
NA	NA	TRBV28	TRBJ1-1	CASKWRGTEAFF	TGTGCCAGCAAGTGGAGAGGGACTGAAGCTTTCTTT
TRBD1	NA	TRBV2	TRBJ2-6	CASRTGISSGANVLTF	TGTGCCAGCAGGACAGGGATTAGCTCTGGGGCCAACGTCCTGACTTTC
TRBD1	many	TRBV5-1	TRBJ2-7	CASSTRDRLYEQYF	TGCGCCAGCAGCACCCGGGACAGGCTATACGAGCAGTACTTC
NA	NA	TRBV2	TRBJ2-1	CASSAGSSYNEQFF	TGTGCCAGCAGTGCCGGGAGCTCCTACAATGAGCAGTTCTTC
NA	NA	TRBV7-9	TRBJ2-3	CASSSKTGGSTDTQYF	TGTGCCAGCAGCTCCAAGACGGGCGGGAGCACAGATACGCAGTATTTT
TRBD1	NA	TRBV6-1	TRBJ2-7	CASSPDRAREQYF	TGTGCCAGCAGCCCCGACAGGGCGAGGGAGCAGTACTTC
TRBD1	NA	TRBV11-3	TRBJ1-1	CASSLGGTGTTEAFF	TGTGCCAGCAGCTTAGGGGGGACAGGGACCACTGAAGCTTTCTTT
TRBD2	once	TRBV5-1	TRBJ2-7	CASLGLAGIYEQYF	TGCGCCAGCCTGGGACTAGCGGGAATCTACGAGCAGTACTTC
NA	NA	TRBV27	TRBJ1-1	CASSSPDSYTEAFF	TGTGCCAGCAGTTCCCCGGACAGTTACACTGAAGCTTTCTTT
NA	NA	TRBV6-1	TRBJ1-2	CASSEARGGIGGYTF	TGTGCCAGCAGTGAAGCGAGGGGAGGGATAGGTGGCTACACCTTC
NA	NA	TRBV5-6	TRBJ2-1	CASSPDRPGNEQFF	TGTGCCAGCAGCCCAGACAGGCCCGGCAATGAGCAGTTCTTC
NA	NA	TRBV6-1	TRBJ2-1	CASSESSKYNEQFF	TGTGCCAGCAGTGAGAGTTCAAAGTACAATGAGCAGTTCTTC
TRBD2	NA	TRBV19	TRBJ2-1	CASSRRTGAGGGNEQFF	TGTGCCAGTAGTAGGCGTACGGGCGCGGGAGGGGGCAATGAGCAGTTCTTC
TRBD2	NA	TRBV4-1	TRBJ2-1	CASSHGPGLAGYEQFF	TGCGCCAGCAGCCATGGACCGGGACTAGCGGGTTACGAGCAGTTCTTC